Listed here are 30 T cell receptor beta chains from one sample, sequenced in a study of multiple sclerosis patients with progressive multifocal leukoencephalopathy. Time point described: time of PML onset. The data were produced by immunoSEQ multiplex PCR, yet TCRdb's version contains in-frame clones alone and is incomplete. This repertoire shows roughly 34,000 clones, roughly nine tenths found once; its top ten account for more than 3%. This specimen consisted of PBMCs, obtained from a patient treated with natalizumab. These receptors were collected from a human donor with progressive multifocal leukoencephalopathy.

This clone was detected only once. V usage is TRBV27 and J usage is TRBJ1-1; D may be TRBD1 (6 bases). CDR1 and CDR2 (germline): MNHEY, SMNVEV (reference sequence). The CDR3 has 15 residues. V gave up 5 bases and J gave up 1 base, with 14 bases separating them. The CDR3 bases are TGTGCCAGCAGTCCAGGCTGGGGGCCGAACACTGAAGCTTTCTTT. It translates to CASSPGWGPNTEAFF.

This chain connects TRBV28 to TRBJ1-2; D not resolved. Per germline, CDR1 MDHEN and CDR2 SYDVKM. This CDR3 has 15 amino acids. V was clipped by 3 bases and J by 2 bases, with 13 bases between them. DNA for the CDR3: TGTGCCAGCAGTTTGCACCGGGGAAACAACTATGGCTACACCTTC. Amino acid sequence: CASSLHRGNNYGYTF.

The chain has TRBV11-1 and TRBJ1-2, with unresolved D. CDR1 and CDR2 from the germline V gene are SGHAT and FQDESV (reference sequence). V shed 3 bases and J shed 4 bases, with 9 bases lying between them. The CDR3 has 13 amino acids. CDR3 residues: CASSFSGSYGYTF. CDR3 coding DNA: TGTGCCAGCAGCTTTTCAGGAAGCTATGGCTACACCTTC.

The CDR3 loop is CASSIWENTEAFF. The DNA for the CDR3 is TGTGCCAGTAGTATATGGGAGAACACTGAAGCTTTCTTT. J is TRBJ1-1 and V is TRBV19, with no clear D. V lost 2 bases and J 1 base, leaving 5 bases between the germline ends. Germline CDR1 and CDR2: LNHDA and SQIVND (reference sequence). The CDR3 is made up of 13 amino acids.

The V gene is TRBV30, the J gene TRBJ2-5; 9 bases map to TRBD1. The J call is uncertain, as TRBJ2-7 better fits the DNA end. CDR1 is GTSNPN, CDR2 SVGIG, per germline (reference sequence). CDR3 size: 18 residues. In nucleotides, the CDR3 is TGTGCCTGGAGTCTCGGACAGGGGCTCCATTCTGGAACCTACGAGCAGTACTTC. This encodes CAWSLGQGLHSGTYEQYF.

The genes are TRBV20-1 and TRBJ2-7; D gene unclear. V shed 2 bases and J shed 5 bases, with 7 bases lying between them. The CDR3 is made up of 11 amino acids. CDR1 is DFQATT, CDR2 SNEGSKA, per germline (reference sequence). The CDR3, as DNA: TGCAGTGCTAGAAAATTTGACGAGCAGTACTTC. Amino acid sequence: CSARKFDEQYF.

CDR3: CASSPGATYEQYF. In DNA, the CDR3 is TGTGCCAGCTCCCCCGGGGCCACCTACGAGCAGTACTTC. This chain joins TRBV18 and TRBJ2-7; possibly TRBD1 or TRBD2 for D (5 bases each). V gave up 6 bases and J gave up 2 bases, with 11 bases separating them. The CDR3 is made up of 13 amino acids. Germline V lookup: CDR1 KGHSH, CDR2 LQKENI.

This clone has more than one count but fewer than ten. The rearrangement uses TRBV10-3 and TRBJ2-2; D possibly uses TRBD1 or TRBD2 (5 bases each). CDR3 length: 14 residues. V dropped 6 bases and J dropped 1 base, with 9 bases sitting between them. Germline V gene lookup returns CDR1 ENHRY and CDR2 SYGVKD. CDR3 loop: CAIRGDGNTGELFF. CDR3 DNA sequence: TGTGCCATCAGGGGGGACGGGAACACCGGGGAGCTGTTTTTT.

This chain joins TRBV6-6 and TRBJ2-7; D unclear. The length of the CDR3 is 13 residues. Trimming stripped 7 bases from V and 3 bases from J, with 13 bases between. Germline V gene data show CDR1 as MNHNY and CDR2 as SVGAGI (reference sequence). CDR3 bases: TGTGCCAGCACCCTTAACCTCAACTACGAGCAGTACTTC. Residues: CASTLNLNYEQYF.

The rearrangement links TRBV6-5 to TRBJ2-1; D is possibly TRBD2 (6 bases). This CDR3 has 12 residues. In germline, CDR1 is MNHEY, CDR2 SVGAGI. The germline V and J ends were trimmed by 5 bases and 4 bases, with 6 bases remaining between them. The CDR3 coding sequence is TGTGCCAGCAGTGGACTATACAATGAGCAGTTCTTC. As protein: CASSGLYNEQFF.

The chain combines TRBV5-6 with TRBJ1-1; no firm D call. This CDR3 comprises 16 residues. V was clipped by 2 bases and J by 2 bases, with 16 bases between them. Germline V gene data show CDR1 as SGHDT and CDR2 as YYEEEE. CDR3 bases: TGTGCCAGCAGCTTCCTCTCCGGGGTGGGAAACACTGAAGCTTTCTTT. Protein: CASSFLSGVGNTEAFF.

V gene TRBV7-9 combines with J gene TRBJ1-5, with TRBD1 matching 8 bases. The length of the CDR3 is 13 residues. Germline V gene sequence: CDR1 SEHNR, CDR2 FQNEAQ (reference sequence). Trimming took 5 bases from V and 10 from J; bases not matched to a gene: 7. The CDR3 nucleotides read TGTGCCAGCAGCCCGACAGGGGACGAACCCCAGCATTTT. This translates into CASSPTGDEPQHF.

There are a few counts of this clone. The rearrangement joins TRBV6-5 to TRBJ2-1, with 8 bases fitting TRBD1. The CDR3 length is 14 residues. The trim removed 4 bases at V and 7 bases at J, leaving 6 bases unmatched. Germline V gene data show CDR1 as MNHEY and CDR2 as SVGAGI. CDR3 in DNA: TGTGCCAGCAGTTCCGGGACAGGACTTAATGAGCAGTTCTTC. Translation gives CASSSGTGLNEQFF.

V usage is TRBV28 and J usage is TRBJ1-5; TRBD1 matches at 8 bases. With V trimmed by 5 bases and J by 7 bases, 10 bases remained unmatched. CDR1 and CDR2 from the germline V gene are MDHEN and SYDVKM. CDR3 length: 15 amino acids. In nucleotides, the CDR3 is TGTGCCAGCAGTCTCGGACAGGGATTTCGACAGCCCCAGCATTTT. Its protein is CASSLGQGFRQPQHF.

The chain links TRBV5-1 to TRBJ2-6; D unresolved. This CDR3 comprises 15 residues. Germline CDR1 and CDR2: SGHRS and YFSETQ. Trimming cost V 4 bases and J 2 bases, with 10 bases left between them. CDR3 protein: CASSTILAGANVLTF. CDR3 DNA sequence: TGCGCCAGCAGCACGATCTTGGCTGGGGCCAACGTCCTGACTTTC.

CDR3 nucleotides: TGTGCCAGCAGCCTACGACTAGCGGGAGGAGGCAATGAGCAGTTCTTC. Its translation is CASSLRLAGGGNEQFF. This sequence joins TRBV14 and TRBJ2-1, with 13 bases that match TRBD2. Per germline, CDR1 SGHDN and CDR2 FVKESK. The CDR3 length is 16 residues. With 4 bases clipped from V and 6 bases from J, the junction kept 6 bases outside the gene matches.

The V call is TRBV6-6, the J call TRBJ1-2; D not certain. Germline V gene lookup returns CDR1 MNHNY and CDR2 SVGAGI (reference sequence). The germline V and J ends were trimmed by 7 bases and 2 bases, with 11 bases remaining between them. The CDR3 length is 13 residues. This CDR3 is CASTPQRNYGYTF. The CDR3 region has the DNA TGTGCCAGCACCCCACAGAGGAACTATGGCTACACCTTC.

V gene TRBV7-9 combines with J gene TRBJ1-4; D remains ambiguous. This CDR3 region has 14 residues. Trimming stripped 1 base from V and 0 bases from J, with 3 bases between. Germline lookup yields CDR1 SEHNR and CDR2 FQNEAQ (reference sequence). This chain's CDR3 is CASSLGTTNEKLFF. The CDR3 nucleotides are TGTGCCAGCAGCTTAGGGACAACTAATGAAAAACTGTTTTTT. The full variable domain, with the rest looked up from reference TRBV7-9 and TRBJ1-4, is DTGVSQNPRHKITKRGQNVTFRCDPISEHNRLYWYRQTLGQGPEFLTYFQNEAQLEKSRLLSDRFSAERPKGSFSTLEIQRTEQGDSAMYLCASSLGTTNEKLFFGSGTQLSVL.

CDR3 coding DNA: TGTGCCACCAGCGACGGCGGGCAGGGAGGAGAAAAACTGTTTTTT. It is translated as CATSDGGQGGEKLFF. The chain joins TRBV15 to TRBJ1-4, with a weak D call TRBD1 (5 bases). Deletions cut 5 bases from V and 8 bases from J, with 18 bases between. The CDR3 runs 15 residues. In germline, CDR1 is LNHNV, CDR2 YYDKDF (reference sequence).

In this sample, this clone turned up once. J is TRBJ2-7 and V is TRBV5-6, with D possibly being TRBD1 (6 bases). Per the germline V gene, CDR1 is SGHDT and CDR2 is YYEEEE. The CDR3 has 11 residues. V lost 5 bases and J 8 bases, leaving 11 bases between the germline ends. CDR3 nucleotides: TGTGCCAGCAGTAGACAGGAAAAGCAGTACTTC. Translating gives CASSRQEKQYF. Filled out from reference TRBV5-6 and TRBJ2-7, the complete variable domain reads DAGVTQSPTHLIKTRGQQVTLRCSPKSGHDTVSWYQQALGQGPQFIFQYYEEEERQRGNFPDRFSGHQFPNYSSELNVNALLLGDSALYLCASSRQEKQYFGPGTRLTVT.

The CDR3 is CASSPDRGKNEKLFF. CDR3 bases: TGTGCCAGCAGCCCAGACAGGGGGAAGAATGAAAAACTGTTTTTT. V usage is TRBV7-2 and J usage is TRBJ1-4; the match to TRBD1 covers 9 bases. The germline CDR1 and CDR2 sequences are SGHTA and FQGNSA. The junction had 6 bases not matched to a gene; V was cut back by 5 bases and J by 5 bases. This CDR3 is built from 15 residues.

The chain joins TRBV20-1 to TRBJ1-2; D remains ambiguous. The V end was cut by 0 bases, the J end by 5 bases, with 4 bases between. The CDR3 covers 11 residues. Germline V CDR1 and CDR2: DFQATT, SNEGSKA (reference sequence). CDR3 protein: CSARDRYGYTF. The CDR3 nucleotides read TGCAGTGCTAGAGATCGGTATGGCTACACCTTC.

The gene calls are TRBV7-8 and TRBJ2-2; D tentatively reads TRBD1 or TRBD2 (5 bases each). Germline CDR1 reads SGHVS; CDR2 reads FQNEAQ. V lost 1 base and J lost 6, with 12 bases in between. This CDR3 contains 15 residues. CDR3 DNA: TGTGCCAGCAGCTTAGGGGGGAGACCGGCCGGGGAGCTGTTTTTT. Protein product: CASSLGGRPAGELFF.

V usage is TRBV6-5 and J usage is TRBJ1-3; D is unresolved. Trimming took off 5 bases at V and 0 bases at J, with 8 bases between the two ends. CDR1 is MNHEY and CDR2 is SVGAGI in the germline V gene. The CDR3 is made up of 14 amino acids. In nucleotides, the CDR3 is TGTGCCAGCAGTCCCAGCTTCTCTGGAAACACCATATATTTT. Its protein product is CASSPSFSGNTIYF.

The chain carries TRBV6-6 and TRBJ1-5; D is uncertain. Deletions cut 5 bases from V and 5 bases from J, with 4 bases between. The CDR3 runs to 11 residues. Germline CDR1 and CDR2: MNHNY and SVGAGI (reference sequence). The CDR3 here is CASSDHQPQHF. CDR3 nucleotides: TGTGCCAGCAGTGACCATCAGCCCCAGCATTTT.

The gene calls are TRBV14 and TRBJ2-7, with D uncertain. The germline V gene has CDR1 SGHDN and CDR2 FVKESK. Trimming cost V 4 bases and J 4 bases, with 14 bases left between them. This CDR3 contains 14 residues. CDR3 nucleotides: TGTGCCAGCAGCCGGCAGGCGGTACCTTACGAGCAGTACTTC. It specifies CASSRQAVPYEQYF.

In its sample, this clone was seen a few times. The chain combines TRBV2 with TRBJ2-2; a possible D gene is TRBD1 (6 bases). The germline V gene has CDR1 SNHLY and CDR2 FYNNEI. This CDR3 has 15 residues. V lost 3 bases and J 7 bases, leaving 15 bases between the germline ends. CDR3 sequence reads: CASSEMGAGLGELFF. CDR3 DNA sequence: TGTGCCAGCAGTGAGATGGGGGCAGGGCTCGGGGAGCTGTTTTTT.

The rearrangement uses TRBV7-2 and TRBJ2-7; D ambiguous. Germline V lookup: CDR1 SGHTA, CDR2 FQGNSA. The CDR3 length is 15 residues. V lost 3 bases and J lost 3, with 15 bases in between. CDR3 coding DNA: TGTGCCAGCAGCTTCGCGACCGGCAACCACTACGAGCAGTACTTC. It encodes CASSFATGNHYEQYF.

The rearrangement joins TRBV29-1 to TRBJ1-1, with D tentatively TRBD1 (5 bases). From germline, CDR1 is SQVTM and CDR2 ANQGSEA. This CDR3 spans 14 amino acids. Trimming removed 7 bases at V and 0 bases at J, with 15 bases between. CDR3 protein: CSAPSGRMNTEAFF. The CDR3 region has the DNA TGCAGCGCCCCTTCGGGACGGATGAACACTGAAGCTTTCTTT.

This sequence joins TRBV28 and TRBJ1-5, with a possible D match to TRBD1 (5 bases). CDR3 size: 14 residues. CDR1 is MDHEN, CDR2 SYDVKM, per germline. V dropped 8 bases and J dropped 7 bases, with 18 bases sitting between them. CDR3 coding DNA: TGTGCCAGCTCCCTGGGTATGGGGGTGCAGCCCCAGCATTTT. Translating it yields CASSLGMGVQPQHF.